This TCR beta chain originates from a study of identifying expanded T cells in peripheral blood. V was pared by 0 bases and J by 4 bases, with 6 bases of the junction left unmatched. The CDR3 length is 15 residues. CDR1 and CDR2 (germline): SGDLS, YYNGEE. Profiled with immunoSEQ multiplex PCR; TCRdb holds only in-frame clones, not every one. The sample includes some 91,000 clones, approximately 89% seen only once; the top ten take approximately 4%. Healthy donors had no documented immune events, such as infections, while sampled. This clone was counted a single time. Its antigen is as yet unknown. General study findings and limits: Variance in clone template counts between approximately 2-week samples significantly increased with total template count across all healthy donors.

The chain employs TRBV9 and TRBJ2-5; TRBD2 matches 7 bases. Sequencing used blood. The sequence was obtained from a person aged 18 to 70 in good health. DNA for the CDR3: TGTGCCAGCAGCGTAGCCGCGGTAGCGGGAGAGACCCAGTACTTC. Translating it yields CASSVAAVAGETQYF.